These T cell receptor beta chains were read from a single sample in a study of T cells in Graves' hyperthyroidism and ophthalmopathy. TCRdb fed the multiplex PCR reads into MiXCR, producing one record per CDR3 protein. The sample has about 520,000 distinct CDR3 sequences; roughly 20% are singletons. Sequences were obtained from blood. These receptors were collected from a man between 18 and 35 years old with Graves' hyperthyroidism. The CDR3 runs from the conserved cysteine through the conserved F or W. Each record gives: J gene, clone size, D gene, V gene, CDR3 protein, CDR3 DNA. A D gene is named only where the DNA matches it firmly. Only part of the rows carry a size: once, few, many, or a class if the clone is expanded.

j_gene: TRBJ2-7
abundance: many
d_gene: -
v_gene: TRBV29-1
CDR3aa: CSVEPWSSYEQYF
CDR3nt: TGCAGCGTTGAGCCGTGGAGCTCCTACGAGCAGTACTTC

j_gene: TRBJ2-5
abundance: many
d_gene: -
v_gene: TRBV7-9
CDR3aa: CASSSPNVETEETQYF
CDR3nt: TGTGCCAGCAGCTCACCCAATGTGGAGACAGAAGAGACCCAGTACTTC

j_gene: TRBJ2-7
abundance: few
d_gene: -
v_gene: TRBV20-1
CDR3aa: CSARALPPFGVGGGRYEQYF
CDR3nt: TGCAGTGCTAGAGCTCTACCCCCCTTTGGCGTAGGGGGGGGCCGCTACGAGCAGTACTTC

j_gene: TRBJ2-5
abundance: -
d_gene: TRBD1
v_gene: TRBV7-2
CDR3aa: CASSFNRGLEAQYF
CDR3nt: TGTGCCAGCAGCTTCAACAGGGGATTGGAGGCCCAGTACTTC

j_gene: TRBJ1-6
abundance: many
d_gene: -
v_gene: TRBV27
CDR3aa: CASSYSAASLRDSPLHF
CDR3nt: TGTGCCAGCAGTTACAGCGCCGCCTCGCTCAGAGATTCACCCCTCCACTTT

j_gene: TRBJ1-5
abundance: many
d_gene: -
v_gene: TRBV28
CDR3aa: CASSSLGGFQPQHF
CDR3nt: TGTGCCAGCAGTTCCCTCGGGGGATTTCAGCCCCAGCATTTT

j_gene: TRBJ2-7
abundance: many
d_gene: TRBD1
v_gene: TRBV6-5
CDR3aa: CASSPTGVYEQYF
CDR3nt: TGTGCCAGCAGTCCTACAGGGGTCTACGAGCAGTACTTC

j_gene: TRBJ1-1
abundance: -
d_gene: TRBD1
v_gene: TRBV12-5
CDR3aa: CASGLVGGTGEVAEAFF
CDR3nt: TGTGCTAGTGGTTTGGTGGGTGGGACAGGGGAAGTCGCTGAAGCTTTCTTT

j_gene: TRBJ2-5
abundance: many
d_gene: TRBD2
v_gene: TRBV6-1
CDR3aa: CASSEAWLAGGDASQETQYF
CDR3nt: TGTGCCAGCAGTGAAGCATGGCTAGCGGGGGGGGACGCCTCCCAAGAGACCCAGTACTTC

j_gene: TRBJ2-5
abundance: -
d_gene: TRBD2
v_gene: TRBV28
CDR3aa: CASSLPTSAGGSQETKYF
CDR3nt: TGTGCCAGCAGTTTGCCTACTAGCGCGGGGGGAAGTCAAGAGACCAAGTACTTC

j_gene: TRBJ2-7
abundance: many
d_gene: TRBD2
v_gene: TRBV20-1
CDR3aa: CSARDIAGYEQYF
CDR3nt: TGCAGTGCCAGAGATATAGCGGGATACGAGCAGTACTTC

j_gene: TRBJ2-7
abundance: many
d_gene: TRBD2
v_gene: TRBV28
CDR3aa: CASSLGLAGGPRKEQYF
CDR3nt: TGTGCCAGCAGTCTGGGACTAGCGGGGGGGCCTCGGAAAGAGCAGTACTTC

j_gene: TRBJ1-3
abundance: many
d_gene: -
v_gene: TRBV30
CDR3aa: CAWNGGSGNTIYF
CDR3nt: TGTGCCTGGAACGGGGGCTCTGGAAACACCATATATTTT

j_gene: TRBJ2-5
abundance: -
d_gene: -
v_gene: TRBV20-1
CDR3aa: CSGVDKETQYF
CDR3nt: TGCAGTGGGGTCGACAAAGAGACCCAGTACTTC

j_gene: TRBJ2-2
abundance: -
d_gene: -
v_gene: TRBV19
CDR3aa: CATKDVTGELFF
CDR3nt: TGTGCCACCAAGGACGTCACCGGGGAGCTGTTTTTT

j_gene: TRBJ1-2
abundance: -
d_gene: TRBD1
v_gene: TRBV6-1
CDR3aa: CASSRQGENYGYTF
CDR3nt: TGTGCCAGCAGTCGACAGGGGGAGAACTACGGCTACACCTTC

j_gene: TRBJ1-2
abundance: -
d_gene: -
v_gene: TRBV5-1
CDR3aa: CASSLVGRVGANYGYTF
CDR3nt: TGCGCCAGCAGCTTGGTCGGCAGGGTGGGAGCTAACTATGGCTACACCTTC

j_gene: TRBJ2-7
abundance: once
d_gene: -
v_gene: TRBV28
CDR3aa: CASSLSVESSYEQYF
CDR3nt: TGTGCCAGCAGTTTGTCAGTCGAAAGCTCCTACGAGCAGTACTTC

j_gene: TRBJ1-5
abundance: many
d_gene: -
v_gene: TRBV2
CDR3aa: CASQVASNQPQHF
CDR3nt: TGTGCCAGCCAGGTCGCCAGCAATCAGCCCCAGCATTTT

j_gene: TRBJ1-5
abundance: many
d_gene: -
v_gene: TRBV10-3
CDR3aa: CATTGGSRTGNQPQHF
CDR3nt: TGTGCCACAACGGGGGGGTCTCGGACGGGCAATCAGCCCCAGCATTTT

j_gene: TRBJ1-1
abundance: -
d_gene: TRBD1
v_gene: TRBV30
CDR3aa: CAWSRGQGGTEAFF
CDR3nt: TGTGCCTGGAGCCGAGGACAGGGAGGCACTGAAGCTTTCTTT

j_gene: TRBJ1-2
abundance: many
d_gene: TRBD1
v_gene: TRBV6-2/TRBV6-3
CDR3aa: CASSYSLGQGSSNYGYTF
CDR3nt: TGTGCCAGCAGTTACTCTTTGGGACAGGGAAGTTCTAACTATGGCTACACCTTC

j_gene: TRBJ1-2
abundance: many
d_gene: -
v_gene: TRBV28
CDR3aa: CASSPYPGLGDGYTF
CDR3nt: TGTGCCAGCAGTCCTTACCCGGGACTGGGGGATGGCTACACCTTC

j_gene: TRBJ2-2
abundance: -
d_gene: TRBD2
v_gene: TRBV2
CDR3aa: CASSPFGTTNTGELFF
CDR3nt: TGTGCCAGCAGCCCCTTCGGGACTACGAACACCGGGGAGCTGTTTTTT

j_gene: TRBJ2-7
abundance: -
d_gene: TRBD2
v_gene: TRBV10-2
CDR3aa: CASSEFTSGRADEQYF
CDR3nt: TGCGCCAGCAGTGAGTTTACTAGCGGGAGGGCCGACGAGCAGTACTTC